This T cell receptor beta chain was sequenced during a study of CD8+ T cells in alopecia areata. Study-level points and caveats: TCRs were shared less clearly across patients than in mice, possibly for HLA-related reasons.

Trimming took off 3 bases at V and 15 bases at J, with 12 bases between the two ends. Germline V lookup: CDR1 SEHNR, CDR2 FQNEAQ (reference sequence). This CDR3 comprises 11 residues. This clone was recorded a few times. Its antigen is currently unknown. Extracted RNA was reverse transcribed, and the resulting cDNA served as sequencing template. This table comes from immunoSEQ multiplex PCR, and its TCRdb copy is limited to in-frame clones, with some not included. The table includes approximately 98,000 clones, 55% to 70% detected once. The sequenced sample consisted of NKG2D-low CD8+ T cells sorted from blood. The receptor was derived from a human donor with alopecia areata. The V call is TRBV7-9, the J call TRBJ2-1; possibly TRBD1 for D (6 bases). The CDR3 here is CASSLSDRWFF. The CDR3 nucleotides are TGTGCCAGCAGCTTGTCGGACAGATGGTTCTTC.